This record covers a single T cell receptor (beta chain). This entry belongs to a study of blood T cell repertoires in COVID-19. Across the study: Samples representing acute and convalescent COVID-19 were sourced from the United States, Italy and Spain.

Original processing methods: Reference gene primer amplification yielded estimated nucleated cell counts. Assay: immunoSEQ multiplex PCR; the TCRdb copy retains only in-frame clones and omits some. That table supplies the V and J calls and clone size; D and trimming were determined from the DNA. The table lists about 330,000 clones, roughly nine tenths of them singletons. Participants came from roughly 24 US areas, aged roughly 18 to 90 years. CDR3 length: 13 amino acids. V lost 2 bases to trimming and J lost 4 bases, with 9 bases between them. Germline CDR1 and CDR2: GTSNPN and SVGIG (reference sequence).

The sequencing input was PBMCs or T cells enriched from blood (not recorded which). The chain couples TRBV30 to TRBJ2-1; D is possibly TRBD1 (5 bases). This TCR was recovered from a woman in her 30s who had recovered from COVID-19. This chain's CDR3 is CAWSTQGYNEQFF. The CDR3 nucleotides are TGTGCCTGGAGTACGCAGGGATACAATGAGCAGTTCTTC. Full variable domain (outside the CDR3, taken from reference TRBV30 and TRBJ2-1): SQTIHQWPATLVQPVGSPLSLECTVEGTSNPNLYWYRQAAGRGLQLLFYSVGIGQISSEVPQNLSASRPQDRQFILSSKKLLLSDSGFYLCAWSTQGYNEQFFGPGTRLTVL.